These 25 T cell receptor beta chains were sequenced from one sample in a study of OX40 agonist ivuxolimab in advanced cancers. Clones were sequenced by immunoSEQ multiplex PCR, and TCRdb holds only the in-frame ones, with some missing. The sample yields over 35,000 clones, approximately 90% seen once. The sequenced sample was CD4+ or CD8+ T cells sorted from blood, obtained in a trial of the OX40 agonist ivuxolimab. These receptor sequences come from an adult with an advanced solid tumor such as melanoma, head and neck, liver or kidney cancer.

In nucleotides, the CDR3 is TGTGCCAGCAGCCGGGGCACTATTTACGAGAATGGCTACACCTTC. It codes for CASSRGTIYENGYTF. The V call is TRBV6-5, the J call TRBJ1-2; the D gene is possibly TRBD1 (5 bases). With 6 bases removed from V and 6 bases from J, the gap between germline ends came to 20 bases. CDR3 length: 15 amino acids. CDR1 and CDR2 from the germline V gene are MNHEY and SVGAGI.

The rearrangement joins TRBV18 to TRBJ2-5; D might be TRBD2 (6 bases). CDR3 length: 13 residues. Trimming removed 4 bases at V and 2 bases at J, with 8 bases between. CDR1 is KGHSH and CDR2 is LQKENI in the germline V gene. The CDR3 sequence is CASSRDWQETQYF. CDR3 in DNA: TGTGCCAGCTCACGGGACTGGCAAGAGACCCAGTACTTC.

This clone was detected only once. CDR3 nucleotide sequence: TGTGCCAGCAGTGTAGGAGGGGAGTATGGCTACACCTTC. Translating gives CASSVGGEYGYTF. The chain is built from TRBV6-1 and TRBJ1-2; D might be TRBD1 (5 bases). The CDR3 runs 13 residues. V lost 4 bases to trimming and J lost 5 bases, with 11 bases between them. Germline loops: CDR1 MNHNS, CDR2 SASEGT.

The CDR3 region has the DNA TGTGCCAGCAGCCAAGATCCGGGGGGGTCCGGGGAGCTGTTTTTT. This translates into CASSQDPGGSGELFF. This chain joins TRBV14 and TRBJ2-2, with 8 bases aligning to TRBD2. This CDR3 has 15 amino acids. The germline gives CDR1 SGHDN, CDR2 FVKESK. Trimming removed 0 bases from V and 6 bases from J; junction bases left unmatched: 3.

This clone appeared once. V is TRBV29-1 and J is TRBJ2-7, with 9 bases fitting TRBD2. The V gene end was trimmed by 2 bases and the J gene end by 1 base; junction bases not matched to a gene: 6. The germline V gene has CDR1 SQVTM and CDR2 ANQGSEA. This CDR3 is built from 15 residues. The CDR3 coding sequence is TGCAGCGTTGAATTAACTAGCGGGTTATCCTACGAGCAGTACTTC. It specifies CSVELTSGLSYEQYF.

This clone was recorded only once. The chain recombines TRBV4-2 with TRBJ1-2, with 10 bases that match TRBD1. Germline V lookup: CDR1 LGHNA, CDR2 YNFKEQ. CDR3 size: 15 residues. J was trimmed by 7 bases and V by 0 bases; bases with no gene match: 5. The CDR3 region is CASSQEVWTGGGYTF. The CDR3 region has the DNA TGTGCCAGCAGCCAAGAAGTTTGGACAGGGGGTGGCTACACCTTC.

This rearrangement joins TRBV19 to TRBJ1-2, with D tentatively TRBD1 (5 bases). Trimming removed 5 bases at V and 4 bases at J, with 11 bases between. The CDR3 is 13 amino acids. Germline values: CDR1 LNHDA, CDR2 SQIVND (reference sequence). The DNA for the CDR3 is TGTGCCAGTAGTTCAAGGGGTGTCTATGGCTACACCTTC. It codes for CASSSRGVYGYTF.

The chain couples TRBV28 to TRBJ2-1; D may be TRBD1 or TRBD2 (5 bases each). V gave up 1 base and J gave up 6 bases, with 10 bases separating them. The CDR3 totals 14 residues. Germline lookup yields CDR1 MDHEN and CDR2 SYDVKM. As DNA, the CDR3 is TGTGCCAGCAGTTTATTGGGTGGGGGCAATGAGCAGTTCTTC. It codes for CASSLLGGGNEQFF. The full variable domain, completed using reference TRBV28 and TRBJ2-1, is DVKVTQSSRYLVKRTGEKVFLECVQDMDHENMFWYRQDPGLGLRLIYFSYDVKMKEKGDIPEGYSVSREKKERFSLILESASTNQTSMYLCASSLLGGGNEQFFGPGTRLTVL.

The CDR3 bases are TGCGCCAGCAGTCACTCCAACCGGGACACTGAAGCTTTCTTT. This translates into CASSHSNRDTEAFF. This chain links TRBV23-1 with TRBJ1-1, with D hard to call. TRBV23-1 belongs to the ORF category, with a function that is uncertain. Deletions cut 3 bases from V and 3 bases from J, with 11 bases between. The CDR3 runs to 14 residues.

The genes are TRBV7-2 and TRBJ2-5; D ambiguous. Germline V gene data show CDR1 as SGHTA and CDR2 as FQGNSA. Trimming pared 2 bases from V and 5 bases from J, leaving 9 bases between. This CDR3 contains 13 residues. CDR3 sequence: CASSLTTGETQYF. The CDR3 bases are TGTGCCAGCAGCTTAACGACCGGGGAGACCCAGTACTTC.

The rearrangement links TRBV30 to TRBJ2-5, with TRBD1 as a possible D gene (6 bases). Germline V gene lookup returns CDR1 GTSNPN and CDR2 SVGIG (reference sequence). The CDR3 totals 12 residues. V lost 3 bases, J lost 4 bases, and 9 bases lay in between. CDR3: CAWRGGTETQYF. The CDR3 DNA reads TGTGCCTGGAGAGGGGGTACAGAGACCCAGTACTTC.

This chain connects TRBV18 to TRBJ1-3; no clear D gene. V was trimmed by 3 bases and J by 4 bases, leaving 10 bases between them. Germline lookup yields CDR1 KGHSH and CDR2 LQKENI. CDR3 length equals 14 residues. CDR3 in amino acids: CASSPSALGNTIYF. In nucleotides, the CDR3 is TGTGCCAGCTCACCGAGCGCTCTGGGAAACACCATATATTTT.

V usage is TRBV19 and J usage is TRBJ1-5, with a possible D match to TRBD1 (5 bases). The CDR3 length is 13 residues. V was trimmed by 3 bases and J by 5 bases, leaving 8 bases between them. Germline loops: CDR1 LNHDA, CDR2 SQIVND (reference sequence). The CDR3 nucleotides are TGTGCCAGTAGTATCGGGGGTGATCAGCCCCAGCATTTT. The encoded protein is CASSIGGDQPQHF. The whole variable domain, remainder taken from reference TRBV19 and TRBJ1-5, is DGGITQSPKYLFRKEGQNVTLSCEQNLNHDAMYWYRQDPGQGLRLIYYSQIVNDFQKGDIAEGYSVSREKKESFPLTVTSAQKNPTAFYLCASSIGGDQPQHFGDGTRLSIL.

V is TRBV6-6 and J is TRBJ1-6; D might be TRBD1 (5 bases). Between the trimmed V and J ends, which lost 6 bases and 6 bases, there was a span of 15 bases. The length of the CDR3 is 15 residues. Germline CDR1 and CDR2: MNHNY and SVGAGI (reference sequence). The CDR3 DNA follows: TGTGCCAGCAGCATACCGGGACGGATTAATTCACCCCTCCACTTT. Its translation is CASSIPGRINSPLHF.

V gene TRBV6-6 combines with J gene TRBJ2-5, with 9 bases lining up with TRBD2. The CDR3 is 14 residues long. The germline V gene encodes CDR1 MNHNY and CDR2 SVGAGI (reference sequence). V lost 9 bases, J lost 0 bases, and 5 bases stayed unmatched. CDR3 DNA sequence: TGTGCCAGTCAAGCGGGGGGTAACCAAGAGACCCAGTACTTC. Amino acid sequence: CASQAGGNQETQYF.

The chain carries TRBV27 and TRBJ2-1; D ambiguous. CDR3 length: 14 residues. Germline values: CDR1 MNHEY, CDR2 SMNVEV (reference sequence). The CDR3 DNA reads as TGTGCGTCGTCGAGCTTTAGCTCCTACAATGAGCAGTTCTTC. Translating gives CASSSFSSYNEQFF.

The chain links TRBV29-1 to TRBJ2-3, with 9 positions matching TRBD1. The CDR3 extends over 15 amino acids. V was clipped by 4 bases and J by 1 base; unmatched bases: 6. Germline CDR1 is SQVTM and CDR2 is ANQGSEA. CDR3 nucleotides: TGCAGCGTTGCCACAGGGGGCGCAGGCACAGATACGCAGTATTTT. Translating it yields CSVATGGAGTDTQYF.

This chain links TRBV5-1 with TRBJ1-3; possible D gene TRBD1, 5 bases. Trimming removed 3 bases at V and 2 bases at J, with 9 bases between. CDR3 length equals 14 residues. CDR1 SGHRS and CDR2 YFSETQ come from the germline V gene. The CDR3 loop reads CASSSGTAGNTIYF. CDR3 DNA: TGCGCCAGCAGCTCCGGGACGGCTGGAAACACCATATATTTT.

This clone appeared once. The chain carries TRBV28 and TRBJ2-3, with a weak D call TRBD2 (6 bases). With 2 bases removed from V and 6 bases from J, the gap between germline ends came to 15 bases. Germline V CDR1 and CDR2: MDHEN, SYDVKM. CDR3 size: 15 residues. CDR3 DNA: TGTGCCAGCAGTTTAGACGGGAGCGGTTTGGATACGCAGTATTTT. Its protein product is CASSLDGSGLDTQYF.

DNA for the CDR3: TGTGCCAGCAGCTTAGGTGCTGGACAGGGGCATAAAGAGCAGTACTTC. Residues: CASSLGAGQGHKEQYF. The V and J genes are TRBV7-2 and TRBJ2-7, with TRBD1 matching over 9 bases. From germline, CDR1 is SGHTA and CDR2 FQGNSA. The V gene end was trimmed by 1 base and the J gene end by 7 bases; junction bases not matched to a gene: 11. This CDR3 is built from 16 residues.

This chain connects TRBV28 to TRBJ2-2; unclear D gene. V lost 5 bases, J lost 7 bases, and 20 bases lay in between. This CDR3 spans 16 amino acids. The germline CDR1 and CDR2 sequences are MDHEN and SYDVKM. CDR3 in amino acids: CASSPEADPYSGELFF. The CDR3 DNA reads TGTGCCAGCAGTCCCGAAGCCGACCCTTATAGCGGGGAGCTGTTTTTT.

This rearrangement joins TRBV6-1 to TRBJ2-1, with unresolved D. Germline V gene sequence: CDR1 MNHNS, CDR2 SASEGT. The CDR3 extends over 14 amino acids. Trimming cost V 6 bases and J 5 bases, with 14 bases left between them. The CDR3 here is CASRQVNRNNEQFF. The CDR3 coding sequence is TGTGCCAGCAGGCAAGTGAACCGTAACAATGAGCAGTTCTTC.

The gene calls are TRBV10-3 and TRBJ1-2; no clear D gene. V lost 5 bases, J lost 7 bases, and 20 bases lay in between. In germline, CDR1 is ENHRY, CDR2 SYGVKD. This CDR3 is 15 amino acids long. The CDR3 DNA follows: TGTGCCATCAGTCCTGACCGGGCAGAGAAGGTTGGCTACACCTTC. This sequence encodes CAISPDRAEKVGYTF.

J is TRBJ1-2 and V is TRBV28; D unresolved. This CDR3 is built from 11 residues. CDR1 MDHEN and CDR2 SYDVKM come from the germline V gene. The germline V and J ends were trimmed by 6 bases and 9 bases, with 11 bases remaining between them. The CDR3 nucleotides are TGTGCCAGCAGGAAAGGACGGAGCTACACCTTC. It is translated as CASRKGRSYTF.

This chain links TRBV30 with TRBJ1-1; 12 bases align to TRBD1. The CDR3 covers 16 residues. V lost 4 bases and J lost 5; bases outside the gene matches: 11. Germline CDR1 is GTSNPN and CDR2 is SVGIG (reference sequence). The CDR3: CAWTGTGGPFRTEAFF. CDR3 in DNA: TGTGCCTGGACCGGGACAGGGGGCCCCTTCAGGACTGAAGCTTTCTTT.